Below are 12 T cell receptor beta chains sequenced from a single sample in a study of cytomegalovirus exposure and HLA in healthy donors. The table came from immunoSEQ multiplex PCR; TCRdb's copy has only in-frame clones and leaves some out. The profile shows under 200,000 clones, about nine tenths of them singletons. Sample: PBMCs. These receptor sequences come from a man younger than 35 in good health and CMV-seropositive.

V usage is TRBV28 and J usage is TRBJ2-3; 11 nucleotides agree with TRBD2. The V gene's germline CDR1 is MDHEN and CDR2 SYDVKM. CDR3 length: 14 residues. The V and J ends lost 6 bases and 4 bases, in that order; junction bases with no gene match: 3. CDR3 sequence reads: CASSLAGGPDTQYF. The CDR3 coding sequence is TGTGCCAGCAGCTTAGCGGGAGGGCCAGATACGCAGTATTTT. The whole variable domain, remainder taken from reference TRBV28 and TRBJ2-3, is DVKVTQSSRYLVKRTGEKVFLECVQDMDHENMFWYRQDPGLGLRLIYFSYDVKMKEKGDIPEGYSVSREKKERFSLILESASTNQTSMYLCASSLAGGPDTQYFGPGTRLTVL.

The CDR3 sequence: CASSLEGLRLGARYEQYF. In DNA, the CDR3 is TGTGCCAGCAGCTTGGAGGGGCTTAGGCTAGGGGCGCGCTACGAGCAGTACTTC. J is TRBJ2-7 and V is TRBV5-4, with a weak D call TRBD1 (5 bases). Germline V CDR1 and CDR2: SGHNT, YYREEE (reference sequence). The CDR3 covers 18 residues. The V end was cut by 0 bases, the J end by 3 bases, with 22 bases between.

This clone was counted a few times. This chain joins TRBV18 and TRBJ2-1; 8 bases fit TRBD1. J lost 5 bases, V lost 1 base, and 1 base had no gene match. This CDR3 is 14 amino acids long. CDR1 KGHSH and CDR2 LQKENI come from the germline V gene. CDR3 protein: CASSPQQGDNEQFF. The CDR3 nucleotides are TGTGCCAGCTCACCACAACAGGGGGACAATGAGCAGTTCTTC.

The rearrangement uses TRBV29-1 and TRBJ2-1, with unresolved D. Per germline, CDR1 SQVTM and CDR2 ANQGSEA. V gave up 0 bases and J gave up 0 bases, with 9 bases separating them. The CDR3 loop spans 15 amino acids. CDR3 DNA: TGCAGCGTTGAAGACGCCGTGGCCTCCTACAATGAGCAGTTCTTC. Protein product: CSVEDAVASYNEQFF.

This chain uses TRBV7-8 with TRBJ2-7; D is ambiguous. The V gene's germline CDR1 is SGHVS and CDR2 FQNEAQ. Trimming pared 4 bases from V and 2 bases from J, leaving 12 bases between. This CDR3 spans 14 amino acids. The CDR3 coding sequence is TGTGCCAGCAGCTCTGACTTGGCAACCTACGAGCAGTACTTC. It yields the protein CASSSDLATYEQYF. Based on the CDR3 plus reference TRBV7-8 and TRBJ2-7, the full variable domain is GAGVSQSPRYKVAKRGQDVALRCDPISGHVSLFWYQQALGQGPEFLTYFQNEAQLDKSGLPSDRFFAERPEGSVSTLKIQRTQQEDSAVYLCASSSDLATYEQYFGPGTRLTVT.

The CDR3 protein is CASNSPEGEHEQYF. The CDR3, as DNA: TGTGCCAGCAATTCGCCGGAGGGCGAACACGAGCAGTACTTC. J is TRBJ2-7 and V is TRBV5-5; tentative D call: TRBD2 (6 bases). This CDR3 is 14 amino acids long. Between the trimmed V and J ends, which lost 6 bases and 5 bases, there was a span of 18 bases. CDR1 SGHKS and CDR2 YYEKEE come from the germline V gene (reference sequence).

The V call is TRBV29-1, the J call TRBJ1-5, with D maybe TRBD1 (5 bases). The CDR3 is 13 amino acids. CDR1 SQVTM and CDR2 ANQGSEA come from the germline V gene. Trimming took 8 bases from V and 3 from J, leaving 14 bases between them. CDR3 protein: CSPPEGTNQPQHF. The CDR3 bases are TGCAGCCCCCCGGAGGGGACCAATCAGCCCCAGCATTTT.

The rearrangement joins TRBV19 to TRBJ2-5; D might be TRBD1 (6 bases). With 3 bases removed from V and 7 bases from J, the gap between germline ends came to 18 bases. This CDR3 contains 15 residues. Germline assignment: CDR1 LNHDA and CDR2 SQIVND (reference sequence). CDR3 sequence (DNA): TGTGCCAGTAGTATCGGCAGGACAGCCCTCGGGACCCAGTACTTC. Its translation: CASSIGRTALGTQYF.

The rearrangement uses TRBV4-2 and TRBJ2-1, with TRBD2 matching over 12 bases. Per germline, CDR1 LGHNA and CDR2 YNFKEQ. This CDR3 is built from 16 residues. V shed 1 base and J 9 bases; nucleotides not matched to a gene: 7. This CDR3 reads CASSQGLAGVSGEQFF. The DNA of the CDR3 is TGTGCCAGCAGCCAAGGACTAGCGGGAGTATCTGGTGAGCAGTTCTTC.

The V gene is TRBV4-1, the J gene TRBJ2-7, with D perhaps matching TRBD2 (7 bases). CDR3 size: 16 residues. The germline V gene has CDR1 MGHRA and CDR2 YSYEKL. Trimming cost V 0 bases and J 3 bases, with 15 bases left between them. CDR3 protein: CASSQDRGRGSYEQYF. In nucleotides, the CDR3 is TGCGCCAGCAGCCAAGATCGAGGGAGGGGGAGCTACGAGCAGTACTTC.

J is TRBJ2-2 and V is TRBV2; 10 bases align to TRBD1. Germline CDR1 SNHLY, CDR2 FYNNEI. The CDR3 consists of 14 residues. J gave up 3 bases and V 6 bases, and 1 base lay outside the gene matches. CDR3 sequence (DNA): TGTGCCAGCAGGGGACAGGGGTACACCGGGGAGCTGTTTTTT. Its protein product is CASRGQGYTGELFF.

This chain uses TRBV6-5 with TRBJ1-2, with unresolved D. Germline CDR1 and CDR2: MNHEY and SVGAGI. V lost 7 bases and J 7 bases, leaving 10 bases between the germline ends. CDR3 length: 11 residues. The CDR3 loop is CASILEGGYTF. The CDR3 DNA reads TGTGCCAGCATCCTCGAGGGTGGCTACACCTTC.